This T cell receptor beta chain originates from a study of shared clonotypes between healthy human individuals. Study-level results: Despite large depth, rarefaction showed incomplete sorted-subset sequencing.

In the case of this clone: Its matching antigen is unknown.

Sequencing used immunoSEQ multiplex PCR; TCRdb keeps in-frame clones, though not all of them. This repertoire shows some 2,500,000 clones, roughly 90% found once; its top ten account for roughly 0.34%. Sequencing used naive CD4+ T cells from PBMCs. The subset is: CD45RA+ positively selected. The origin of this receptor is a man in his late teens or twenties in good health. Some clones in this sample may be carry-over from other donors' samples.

The CDR3, as DNA: TGTGCCAGCTCACTCGTCGGACAGGGCGGTAACACTGAAGCTTTCTTT. Protein sequence: CASSLVGQGGNTEAFF. This chain uses TRBV18 with TRBJ1-1; TRBD1 agrees at 8 bases. J gave up 2 bases and V 4 bases, and 9 bases lay outside the gene matches. The CDR3 loop spans 16 amino acids. CDR1 KGHSH and CDR2 LQKENI come from the germline V gene.